The source of this T cell receptor beta chain is a study of cytomegalovirus exposure and HLA in healthy donors. PCR was performed using 60 Vbeta and 13 Jbeta primers. Profiling relied on immunoSEQ multiplex PCR, and the TCRdb table lists in-frame clones only, not all of them. The sample has under 200,000 clones, roughly 70% seen once. Germline V gives CDR1 DFQATT, CDR2 SNEGSKA (reference sequence). Trimming cost V 4 bases and J 1 base, with 2 bases left between them. This CDR3 is 11 amino acids long. The source of this sequence is a woman under 40 in good health and CMV-seronegative. The sequenced material came from PBMCs. The rearrangement uses TRBV20-1 and TRBJ1-3, with D uncertain. The CDR3 spells CSATSGNTIYF. The CDR3 DNA is TGCAGTGCTACGTCTGGAAACACCATATATTTT.